These T cell receptor beta chains were read from a single sample in a study of glioma-infiltrating T cells after dendritic cell vaccination. Here immunoSEQ multiplex PCR was the method, and the copy in TCRdb shows in-frame clones only, minus some. Here the sample spans 100,000 or so clones, 90% being singletons. Sequenced material: blood, taken after dendritic cell vaccination. The receptors were gathered from a human donor with glioblastoma. The CDR3 runs from the conserved cysteine through the conserved F or W. D genes are given only for firm matches. Rows may omit the clone size; those that give it use once, few, many or a size class.

TRBV6-6	TRBD2	NA	TRBJ2-5	CASASSGGAEETQYF	TGTGCCAGCGCCTCTAGCGGGGGGGCGGAAGAGACCCAGTACTTC
TRBV30	TRBD1	NA	TRBJ2-7	CAWRGQGSYEQYF	TGTGCCTGGAGGGGACAGGGTTCATACGAGCAGTACTTC
TRBV27	TRBD1	NA	TRBJ2-1	CASRAGTGSYNEQFF	TGTGCCAGCAGAGCCGGGACAGGGTCCTACAATGAGCAGTTCTTC
TRBV5-1	NA	few	TRBJ2-7	CASSFRGFNEQYF	TGCGCCAGCAGCTTCAGGGGTTTCAACGAGCAGTACTTC
TRBV29-1	TRBD1	once	TRBJ2-7	CSVRFQPGTGDPPSWDEQYF	TGCAGCGTTCGGTTCCAACCCGGGACAGGCGACCCGCCTAGTTGGGACGAGCAGTACTTC
TRBV6-1	TRBD1	NA	TRBJ2-3	CASSEPGTGSDTQYF	TGTGCCAGCAGTGAACCCGGGACAGGATCCGATACGCAGTATTTT
TRBV23-1	TRBD1	once	TRBJ1-2	CASSQSRQGRPLNYGYTF	TGCGCCAGCAGTCAATCGAGACAGGGGCGACCACTTAACTATGGCTACACCTTC
TRBV6-1	NA	NA	TRBJ2-5	CASRPGDQETQYF	TGTGCCAGCAGGCCAGGGGACCAAGAGACCCAGTACTTC
TRBV6-1	NA	NA	TRBJ1-4	CASSPQGGINEKLFF	TGTGCCAGCAGCCCTCAGGGAGGGATTAATGAAAAACTGTTTTTT
TRBV5-4	TRBD2	few	TRBJ2-1	CASSLPSGGVREQFF	TGTGCCAGCAGCTTGCCCAGCGGGGGGGTTCGGGAGCAGTTCTTC
TRBV29-1	NA	NA	TRBJ2-1	CSVVRPLPYNEQFF	TGCAGCGTTGTACGGCCACTACCATACAATGAGCAGTTCTTC
TRBV27	NA	once	TRBJ2-1	CASSRLDYNEQFF	TGTGCCAGCAGCCGACTAGACTACAATGAGCAGTTCTTC
TRBV11-3	NA	NA	TRBJ2-5	CASSLEGPGRPETQYF	TGTGCCAGCAGCTTAGAGGGGCCAGGGCGGCCAGAGACCCAGTACTTC
TRBV5-4	NA	NA	TRBJ2-5	CASSGKDSQETQYF	TGTGCCAGCAGCGGCAAGGACAGCCAAGAGACCCAGTACTTC
TRBV2	NA	once	TRBJ1-1	CASSDGVVNTEAFF	TGTGCCAGCAGTGACGGGGTCGTGAACACTGAAGCTTTCTTT
TRBV5-1	TRBD2	NA	TRBJ2-7	CASSDSGNYEQYF	TGCGCCAGCAGCGATAGCGGGAACTACGAGCAGTACTTC
TRBV14	NA	NA	TRBJ2-5	CASSSQQETQYF	TGTGCCAGCAGCTCCCAACAAGAGACCCAGTACTTC
TRBV5-1	TRBD2	once	TRBJ2-1	CASSGLAGVDEQFF	TGCGCCAGCAGCGGACTAGCGGGAGTGGATGAGCAGTTCTTC
TRBV27	TRBD1	few	TRBJ2-7	CASSVAGQGAASGQYF	TGTGCCAGCAGTGTCGCCGGACAGGGGGCTGCGTCTGGGCAGTACTTC
TRBV29-1	TRBD1	NA	TRBJ2-7	CSAGTGPYEQYF	TGCAGCGCCGGGACAGGCCCCTACGAGCAGTACTTC
TRBV4-1	NA	NA	TRBJ2-1	CASSQVIENIDEQFF	TGCGCCAGCAGCCAAGTCATAGAGAATATAGATGAGCAGTTCTTC
TRBV18	NA	few	TRBJ1-3	CASSALGGENTIYF	TGTGCCAGCTCCGCCCTAGGAGGTGAAAACACCATATATTTT
TRBV15	NA	NA	TRBJ2-3	CATSRLGSTDTQYF	TGTGCCACCAGCAGACTCGGTAGCACAGATACGCAGTATTTT
TRBV11-2	NA	NA	TRBJ1-4	CASSLGSRTANEKLFF	TGTGCCAGCAGCCTGGGGAGTAGGACCGCAAATGAAAAACTGTTTTTT
TRBV7-9	TRBD2	NA	TRBJ2-7	CASSLASSGRARYEQYF	TGTGCCAGCAGCTTAGCCTCCAGCGGGAGGGCCCGGTACGAGCAGTACTTC
TRBV9	TRBD2	NA	TRBJ2-2	CASSPGVAGGAELFF	TGTGCCAGCAGCCCAGGGGTAGCGGGGGGGGCGGAGCTGTTTTTT
TRBV2	TRBD1	NA	TRBJ1-2	CASSATGFDGYTF	TGTGCCAGCAGTGCGACAGGGTTTGATGGCTACACCTTC
TRBV5-4	TRBD2	NA	TRBJ2-5	CASSPTGGAGGETQYF	TGTGCCAGCAGCCCGACGGGAGGGGCGGGGGGAGAGACCCAGTACTTC
TRBV6-6	NA	NA	TRBJ1-1	CASLARAEWGTEAFF	TGTGCCAGCCTTGCGAGGGCCGAGTGGGGCACTGAAGCTTTCTTT
TRBV18	TRBD1	NA	TRBJ1-6	CASSAGTGTFTLHF	TGTGCCAGCTCAGCCGGGACAGGGACCTTCACCCTCCACTTT
TRBV5-7	NA	NA	TRBJ1-2	CASTLDQRGYTF	TGTGCCAGCACCTTGGACCAGCGGGGCTACACCTTC
TRBV2	TRBD2	NA	TRBJ2-1	CASRTLAGGLYNEQFF	TGTGCCAGCAGGACTTTAGCGGGAGGGCTCTACAATGAGCAGTTCTTC
TRBV29-1	TRBD1	NA	TRBJ2-5	CSVEKGQRFQETQYF	TGCAGCGTTGAAAAGGGACAGAGGTTCCAGGAGACCCAGTACTTC
TRBV7-2	NA	NA	TRBJ2-3	CASSLEKDSGSTDTQYF	TGTGCCAGCAGCTTAGAAAAAGATAGCGGAAGCACAGATACGCAGTATTTT
TRBV7-9	NA	NA	TRBJ2-2	CASSQENTGELFF	TGTGCCAGCAGCCAGGAAAACACCGGGGAGCTGTTTTTT
TRBV5-6	NA	few	TRBJ2-3	CASSFVRGTDTQYF	TGTGCCAGCAGCTTCGTAAGGGGAACAGATACGCAGTATTTT
TRBV5-5	NA	once	TRBJ1-2	CASSWFRGESGYTF	TGTGCCAGCAGCTGGTTCAGGGGAGAGAGTGGCTACACCTTC
TRBV7-9	TRBD2	NA	TRBJ2-3	CASSQIGTRADTQYF	TGTGCCAGCAGCCAGATCGGGACTAGAGCAGATACGCAGTATTTT
TRBV5-1	TRBD2	NA	TRBJ2-7	CASSPGTSGGTYEQYF	TGCGCCAGCAGCCCTGGGACTAGCGGGGGCACCTACGAGCAGTACTTC
TRBV2	NA	NA	TRBJ1-3	CASGPGYPGNTIYF	TGTGCCAGTGGACCAGGGTACCCTGGAAACACCATATATTTT